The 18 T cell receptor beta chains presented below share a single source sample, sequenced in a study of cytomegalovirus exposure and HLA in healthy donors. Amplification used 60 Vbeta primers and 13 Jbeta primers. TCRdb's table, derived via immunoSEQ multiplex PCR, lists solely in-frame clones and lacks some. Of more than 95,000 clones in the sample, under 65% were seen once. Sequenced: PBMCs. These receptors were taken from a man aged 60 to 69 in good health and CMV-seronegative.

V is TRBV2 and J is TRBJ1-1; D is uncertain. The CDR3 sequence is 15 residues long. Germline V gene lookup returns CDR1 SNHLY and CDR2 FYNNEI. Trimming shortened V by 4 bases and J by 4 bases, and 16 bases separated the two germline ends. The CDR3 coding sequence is TGTGCCAGCAGTGTTGAGGGCAGCTCGGGCACTGAAGCTTTCTTT. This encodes CASSVEGSSGTEAFF.

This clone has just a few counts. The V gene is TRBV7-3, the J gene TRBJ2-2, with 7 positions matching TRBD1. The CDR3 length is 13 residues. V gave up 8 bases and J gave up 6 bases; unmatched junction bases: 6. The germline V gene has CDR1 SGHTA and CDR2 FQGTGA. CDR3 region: CASQQGNAGELFF. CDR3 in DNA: TGTGCCAGCCAACAGGGGAATGCCGGGGAGCTGTTTTTT.

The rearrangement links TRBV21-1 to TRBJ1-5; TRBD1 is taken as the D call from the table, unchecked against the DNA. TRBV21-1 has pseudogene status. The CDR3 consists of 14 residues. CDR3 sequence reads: CASLGRNSNQPQHF. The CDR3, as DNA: TGTGCCAGCCTGGGCAGAAATAGCAATCAGCCCCAGCATTTT.

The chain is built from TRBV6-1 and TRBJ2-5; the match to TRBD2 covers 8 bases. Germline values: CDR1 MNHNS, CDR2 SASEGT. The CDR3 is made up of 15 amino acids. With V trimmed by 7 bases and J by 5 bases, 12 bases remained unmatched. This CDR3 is CASTGTSPTVETQYF. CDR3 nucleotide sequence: TGTGCCAGCACCGGGACTAGTCCCACGGTTGAGACCCAGTACTTC.

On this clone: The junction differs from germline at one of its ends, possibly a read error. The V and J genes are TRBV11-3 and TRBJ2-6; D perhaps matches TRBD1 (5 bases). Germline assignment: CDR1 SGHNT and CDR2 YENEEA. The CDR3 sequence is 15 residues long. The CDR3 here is CASSLDSSGANVLTF. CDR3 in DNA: TGTGCCAGCAGCCTAGACAGCTCTGGGGCCAACGTCCTGACTTTC.

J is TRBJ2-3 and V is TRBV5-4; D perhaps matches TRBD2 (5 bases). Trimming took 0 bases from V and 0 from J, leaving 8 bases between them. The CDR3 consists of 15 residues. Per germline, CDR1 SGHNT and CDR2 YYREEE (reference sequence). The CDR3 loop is CASSLARGSTDTQYF. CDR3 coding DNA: TGTGCCAGCAGCTTGGCTCGGGGAAGCACAGATACGCAGTATTTT.

Written as DNA, the CDR3 is TGTGCCAGCAGACGACAGGATCTCACTGAAGCTTTCTTT. It translates to CASRRQDLTEAFF. The V gene is TRBV6-5, the J gene TRBJ1-1; a possible D gene is TRBD1 (6 bases). This CDR3 contains 13 residues. The germline V gene has CDR1 MNHEY and CDR2 SVGAGI. V lost 6 bases to trimming and J lost 4 bases, with 12 bases between them.

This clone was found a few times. The CDR3 loop is CASSQISPAGDYNEQFF. DNA for the CDR3: TGTGCCAGCAGCCAGATTAGTCCGGCAGGGGACTACAATGAGCAGTTCTTC. V and J are TRBV12-1 and TRBJ2-1; the table calls TRBD1, which could not be checked here. TRBV12-1 represents a pseudogene. CDR3 size: 17 residues.

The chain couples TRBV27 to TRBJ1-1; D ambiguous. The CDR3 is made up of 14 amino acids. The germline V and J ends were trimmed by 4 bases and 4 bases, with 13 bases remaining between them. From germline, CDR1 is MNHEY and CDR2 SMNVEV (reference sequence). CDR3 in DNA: TGTGCCAGCAGTTATTGGGGAGGATTCACTGAAGCTTTCTTT. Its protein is CASSYWGGFTEAFF.

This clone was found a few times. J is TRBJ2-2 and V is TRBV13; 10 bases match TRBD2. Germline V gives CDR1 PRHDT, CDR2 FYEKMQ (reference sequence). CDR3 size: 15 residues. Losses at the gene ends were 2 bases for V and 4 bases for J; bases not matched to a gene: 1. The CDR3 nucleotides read TGTGCCAGCAGCTTAAGCGGGAGGGCCACCGGGGAGCTGTTTTTT. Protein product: CASSLSGRATGELFF.

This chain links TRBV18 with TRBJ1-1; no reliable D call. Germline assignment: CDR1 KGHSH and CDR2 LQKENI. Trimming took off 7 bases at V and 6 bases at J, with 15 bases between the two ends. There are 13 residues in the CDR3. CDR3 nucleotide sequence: TGTGCCAGCTTGAATTTCCCCCGGTCTGAAGCTTTCTTT. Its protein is CASLNFPRSEAFF.

CDR3 amino acids: CASIGPGLAGGGNEQFF. CDR3 nucleotide sequence: TGTGCCAGTATAGGGCCCGGGCTAGCGGGGGGAGGTAATGAGCAGTTCTTC. V usage is TRBV19 and J usage is TRBJ2-1; 11 positions agree with TRBD2. CDR1 LNHDA and CDR2 SQIVND come from the germline V gene (reference sequence). The junction had 15 bases not matched to a gene; V was cut back by 7 bases and J by 7 bases. There are 17 residues in the CDR3.

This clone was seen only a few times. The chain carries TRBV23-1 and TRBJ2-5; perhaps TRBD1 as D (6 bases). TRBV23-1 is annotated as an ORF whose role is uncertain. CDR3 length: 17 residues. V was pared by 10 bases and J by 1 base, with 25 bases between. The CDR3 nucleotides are TGCGCCACCAGGACAGAGCCGGCCCCAGAGCCCCAAGAGACCCAGTACTTC. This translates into CATRTEPAPEPQETQYF.

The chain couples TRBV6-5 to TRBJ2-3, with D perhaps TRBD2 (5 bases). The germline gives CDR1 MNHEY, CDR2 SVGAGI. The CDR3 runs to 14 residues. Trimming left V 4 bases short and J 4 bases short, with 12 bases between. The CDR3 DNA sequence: TGTGCCAGCAGTTCCCGTCGGGGTTCAGATACGCAGTATTTT. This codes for CASSSRRGSDTQYF.

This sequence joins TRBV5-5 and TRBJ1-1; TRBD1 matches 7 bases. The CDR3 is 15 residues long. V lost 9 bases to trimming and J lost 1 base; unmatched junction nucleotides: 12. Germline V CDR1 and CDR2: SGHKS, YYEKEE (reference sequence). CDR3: CATSREGATNTEAFF. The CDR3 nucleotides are TGTGCCACCTCGCGGGAGGGGGCCACGAACACTGAAGCTTTCTTT.

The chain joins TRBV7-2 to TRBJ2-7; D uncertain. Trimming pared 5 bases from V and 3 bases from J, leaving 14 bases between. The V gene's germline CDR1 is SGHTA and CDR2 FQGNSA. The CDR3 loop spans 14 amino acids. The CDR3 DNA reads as TGTGCCAGCAGCGCCACGGGTTTTTACTACGAGCAGTACTTC. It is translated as CASSATGFYYEQYF.

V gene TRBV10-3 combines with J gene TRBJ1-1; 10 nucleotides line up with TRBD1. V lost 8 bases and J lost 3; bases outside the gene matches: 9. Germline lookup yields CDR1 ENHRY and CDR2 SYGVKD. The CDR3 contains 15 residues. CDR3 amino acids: CAIAPNGQGDTEAFF. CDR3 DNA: TGTGCCATCGCGCCGAATGGACAGGGGGACACTGAAGCTTTCTTT.

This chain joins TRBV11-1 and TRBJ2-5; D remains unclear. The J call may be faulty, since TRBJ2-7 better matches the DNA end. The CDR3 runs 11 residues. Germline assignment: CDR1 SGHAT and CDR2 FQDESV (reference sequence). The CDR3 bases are TGTGCCAGCAGTTCTGACTACGAGCAGTACTTC. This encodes CASSSDYEQYF.